This T cell receptor beta chain appears in the sequencing data of a study of T cell changes during pregnancy in multiple sclerosis. Germline V gene lookup returns CDR1 SGDLS and CDR2 YYNGEE. The CDR3 sequence is 15 residues long. V was clipped by 6 bases and J by 0 bases, with 15 bases between them. Assay used: immunoSEQ multiplex PCR; TCRdb lists only in-frame clones, some missing. This repertoire shows approximately 61,000 clones, roughly 90% found once; its top ten account for over 1.5%. The source was peripheral blood, collected in the first trimester of pregnancy. J is TRBJ2-5 and V is TRBV9; D possibly corresponds to TRBD2 (5 bases). The source of this sequence is a female donor with multiple sclerosis, enrolled in a pregnancy study. CDR3 sequence: CASTPGPGNQETQYF. CDR3 DNA: TGTGCCAGCACCCCCGGTCCGGGGAACCAAGAGACCCAGTACTTC. Based on the CDR3 plus reference TRBV9 and TRBJ2-5, the full variable domain is DSGVTQTPKHLITATGQRVTLRCSPRSGDLSVYWYQQSLDQGLQFLIQYYNGEERAKGNILERFSAQQFPDLHSELNLSSLELGDSALYFCASTPGPGNQETQYFGPGTRLLVL.